The entry that follows covers one TCR beta chain sequence. The antigen remains unidentified. This record comes from a study of T cell responses to AZD1222 COVID-19 vaccine. Findings and limits, study-wide: A rise in Spike-specific TCR breadth and depth followed two AZD1222 doses. Donor demographics were predominantly white British with a female majority; clonal diversity may be underestimated.

TCRdb keeps only in-frame clones here, not all; method: immunoSEQ multiplex PCR. The table records 35,000 to 45,000 clones, less than 85% of them present only once. The material sequenced was peripheral blood, taken on day 0 of AZD1222 vaccination. The clonotype comes from an adult in good health.

CDR3 nucleotides: TGTGCCAGTAGTACCCTTACCGGGACAGAAAAAGAGACCCAGTACTTC. This codes for CASSTLTGTEKETQYF. V gene TRBV19 combines with J gene TRBJ2-5; TRBD1 aligns across 7 bases. V was pared by 4 bases and J by 3 bases, with 11 bases of the junction left unmatched. CDR1 and CDR2 (germline): LNHDA, SQIVND (reference sequence). CDR3 length equals 16 residues.